The clone carrying this T cell receptor beta chain was found many times. Its antigen remains unidentified. This specimen belongs to a study of CD8 T cells in ankylosing spondylitis. Quantitative barcoded 5'-RACE was used to prepare TCR beta libraries. A single record per CDR3 protein comes from TCRdb applying MiXCR to the 5' RACE reads. The sample has several thousand distinct CDR3 sequences, 2.1% seen once; the top ten hold about 47%. Broader study findings: Reportedly, disease-linked clones are significantly enriched in ankylosing spondylitis patients' matched synovial fluid. Seven or eight highly homologous variants formed a TCR beta motif that appeared characteristic of ankylosing spondylitis blood. Disease-linked clones bore a CD8+ phenotype and were relatively rare in peripheral blood.

V trimming: 0 bases; J trimming: 6 bases; junction bases outside the gene matches: 5. From germline, CDR1 is SGDLS and CDR2 YYNGEE. This CDR3 contains 15 residues. The sequence derives from a male donor with ankylosing spondylitis or in good health (not recorded which). The chain has TRBV9 and TRBJ2-3, with 9 positions matching TRBD1. The sample taken for sequencing was blood, either unsorted or a sorted T cell fraction (not recorded which). CDR3 nucleotide sequence: TGTGCCAGCAGCGTAGGGGACAGGGTTTTGGATACGCAGTATTTT. This encodes CASSVGDRVLDTQYF. Full variable domain (missing parts from reference TRBV9 and TRBJ2-3): DSGVTQTPKHLITATGQRVTLRCSPRSGDLSVYWYQQSLDQGLQFLIQYYNGEERAKGNILERFSAQQFPDLHSELNLSSLELGDSALYFCASSVGDRVLDTQYFGPGTRLTVL.